One and the same sample provided the 21 T cell receptor beta chains below, sequenced in a study of shared clonotypes between healthy human individuals. Using immunoSEQ multiplex PCR, the repertoire was profiled, and TCRdb retains in-frame clones only, with some absent. The table has a few million clones, more than 80% seen once. The material sequenced was naive CD4+ T cells sorted from blood. The subset here: CD45RA+ positively selected. These receptors originate from a man aged 18 to 35 in good health.

In the case of this clone: The same CDR3 also results from other DNA sequences found in this sample. V usage is TRBV14 and J usage is TRBJ2-7; D is uncertain. CDR1 is SGHDN and CDR2 is FVKESK in the germline V gene. Trimming took 0 bases from V and 0 from J, leaving 6 bases between them. This CDR3 contains 14 residues. The chain's CDR3 is CASSQDSGSYEQYF. The CDR3 DNA follows: TGTGCCAGCAGCCAAGATTCAGGCTCCTACGAGCAGTACTTC.

CDR3 amino acids: CASSEWVGQGSGYTF. In DNA, the CDR3 is TGTGCCAGCAGTGAATGGGTAGGGCAGGGCTCTGGCTACACCTTC. The rearrangement uses TRBV25-1 and TRBJ1-2; maybe TRBD1 (5 bases). Trimming cost V 1 base and J 7 bases, with 16 bases left between them. This CDR3 spans 15 amino acids. Germline V lookup: CDR1 MGHDK, CDR2 SYGVNS.

V gene TRBV6-1 combines with J gene TRBJ2-1; 9 nucleotides line up with TRBD2. After removal of 6 bases from V and 4 bases from J, the junction contained 7 bases not matched to a gene. The CDR3 spans 15 residues. CDR1 and CDR2 from the germline V gene are MNHNS and SASEGT. This chain's CDR3 is CASRALAGLYNEQFF. In nucleotides, the CDR3 is TGTGCCAGCAGGGCCCTAGCGGGGTTGTACAATGAGCAGTTCTTC.

CDR3 nucleotides: TGTGCCAGCAGCTTAGTGGGGGGACAGGTAACCTACGAGCAGTACTTC. This gives the protein CASSLVGGQVTYEQYF. This chain uses TRBV7-8 with TRBJ2-7; 8 bases fit TRBD1. This CDR3 is built from 16 residues. The V segment lost 1 base and the J segment 2 bases; nucleotides outside the gene matches: 7. The germline gives CDR1 SGHVS, CDR2 FQNEAQ. The entire variable domain, with the rest obtained from reference TRBV7-8 and TRBJ2-7, is as follows: GAGVSQSPRYKVAKRGQDVALRCDPISGHVSLFWYQQALGQGPEFLTYFQNEAQLDKSGLPSDRFFAERPEGSVSTLKIQRTQQEDSAVYLCASSLVGGQVTYEQYFGPGTRLTVT.

This clone was counted only a few times. This sequence joins TRBV27 and TRBJ1-4; 8 nucleotides match TRBD1. Losses at the gene ends were 6 bases for V and 8 bases for J; bases not matched to a gene: 14. CDR1 and CDR2 (germline): MNHEY, SMNVEV (reference sequence). The CDR3 loop spans 16 amino acids. For the CDR3, the DNA is TGTGCCAGCAGACAACACAGGACAGGGTCTGGCGAAAAACTGTTTTTT. This translates into CASRQHRTGSGEKLFF. Filled out from reference TRBV27 and TRBJ1-4, the complete variable domain reads EAQVTQNPRYLITVTGKKLTVTCSQNMNHEYMSWYRQDPGLGLRQIYYSMNVEVTDKGDVPEGYKVSRKEKRNFPLILESPSPNQTSLYFCASRQHRTGSGEKLFFGSGTQLSVL.

The chain joins TRBV5-6 to TRBJ2-7; 7 bases fit TRBD1. V lost 3 bases to trimming and J lost 5 bases; unmatched junction nucleotides: 14. Germline assignment: CDR1 SGHDT and CDR2 YYEEEE. The CDR3 totals 16 residues. CDR3 amino acids: CASSSQMTGLANEQYF. CDR3 DNA: TGTGCCAGCAGCTCCCAAATGACAGGGCTGGCAAACGAGCAGTACTTC.

This clone has more than one count but fewer than ten. This rearrangement joins TRBV9 to TRBJ1-4; perhaps TRBD1 as D (6 bases). Germline V gives CDR1 SGDLS, CDR2 YYNGEE. With 3 bases removed from V and 2 bases from J, the gap between germline ends came to 8 bases. The length of the CDR3 is 14 residues. CDR3 DNA: TGTGCCAGCAGCGACAGGGTCACTAATGAAAAACTGTTTTTT. Protein sequence: CASSDRVTNEKLFF.

The chain couples TRBV7-8 to TRBJ2-3; the D gene is possibly TRBD2 (5 bases). The CDR3 runs 15 residues. Trimming removed 1 base from V and 0 bases from J, with 8 bases in between. In germline, CDR1 is SGHVS, CDR2 FQNEAQ. The CDR3 region is CASSLEGLSTDTQYF. CDR3 DNA sequence: TGTGCCAGCAGCTTAGAAGGACTGAGCACAGATACGCAGTATTTT.

This chain connects TRBV19 to TRBJ2-7; D gene unclear. Trimming pared 6 bases from V and 0 bases from J, leaving 12 bases between. Germline loops: CDR1 LNHDA, CDR2 SQIVND (reference sequence). This CDR3 comprises 14 residues. CDR3 loop: CASRTTTSSYEQYF. CDR3 nucleotide sequence: TGTGCCAGTAGGACGACCACTTCCTCCTACGAGCAGTACTTC.

The genes are TRBV7-6 and TRBJ2-7, with D uncertain. Germline assignment: CDR1 SGHVS and CDR2 FNYEAQ. V was clipped by 5 bases and J by 4 bases, with 6 bases between them. CDR3 length: 11 amino acids. The CDR3 DNA is TGTGCCAGCAGCCCTAGGTACGAGCAGTACTTC. Translated: CASSPRYEQYF.

The chain has TRBV11-2 and TRBJ2-7, with a weak D call TRBD1 (5 bases). The CDR3 is 14 amino acids. CDR1 SGHAT and CDR2 FQNNGV come from the germline V gene. V was clipped by 5 bases and J by 0 bases, with 11 bases between them. CDR3 DNA: TGTGCCAGCAGCCCAGGGCCCTACTCCTACGAGCAGTACTTC. It yields the protein CASSPGPYSYEQYF.

Concerning this clone itself: Additional DNA sequences in this sample encode the identical CDR3. The chain recombines TRBV10-3 with TRBJ1-5; possible D gene TRBD1, 5 bases. Germline-derived CDR1 and CDR2 are ENHRY and SYGVKD. Trimming pared 6 bases from V and 4 bases from J, leaving 13 bases between. The CDR3 has 14 amino acids. CDR3 coding DNA: TGTGCCATCAGCCAGGGTGAGGGAAATCAGCCCCAGCATTTT. It yields the protein CAISQGEGNQPQHF.

V usage is TRBV9 and J usage is TRBJ2-2, with 7 positions matching TRBD1. V shed 3 bases, J shed 7 bases, and the junction held 6 bases outside the gene matches. The CDR3 covers 14 residues. Germline lookup yields CDR1 SGDLS and CDR2 YYNGEE. CDR3 sequence reads: CASSDYRGGGELFF. Written as DNA, the CDR3 is TGTGCCAGCAGCGACTACAGGGGCGGCGGGGAGCTGTTTTTT.

This clone was counted a single time. The chain joins TRBV11-2 to TRBJ2-6; 9 bases are shared with TRBD1. Germline-derived CDR1 and CDR2 are SGHAT and FQNNGV. The CDR3 spans 19 residues. After removal of 5 bases from V and 0 bases from J, the junction contained 11 bases not matched to a gene. In DNA, the CDR3 is TGTGCCAGCAGCAGATCTAACCGGGACAGGGTCTCTGGGGCCAACGTCCTGACTTTC. It specifies CASSRSNRDRVSGANVLTF.

As to this clone: Other DNA sequences of this sample code for an identical CDR3. V and J are TRBV18 and TRBJ1-1, with TRBD1 matching 8 bases. V dropped 4 bases and J dropped 2; count of bases not matched to a gene: 3. CDR1 and CDR2 from the germline V gene are KGHSH and LQKENI. The CDR3 loop spans 14 amino acids. CDR3 sequence reads: CASSHGQGNTEAFF. DNA for the CDR3: TGTGCCAGCTCACATGGACAGGGAAACACTGAAGCTTTCTTT.

This clone was counted a single time. The chain couples TRBV30 to TRBJ1-4, with D maybe TRBD1 (5 bases). The CDR3 totals 15 residues. The germline gives CDR1 GTSNPN, CDR2 SVGIG (reference sequence). Trimming left V 3 bases short and J 8 bases short, with 19 bases between. CDR3 protein: CAWRTLALGREKLFF. DNA of the CDR3: TGTGCCTGGAGGACGCTCGCTTTGGGACGGGAAAAACTGTTTTTT. The whole variable domain, remainder taken from reference TRBV30 and TRBJ1-4, is SQTIHQWPATLVQPVGSPLSLECTVEGTSNPNLYWYRQAAGRGLQLLFYSVGIGQISSEVPQNLSASRPQDRQFILSSKKLLLSDSGFYLCAWRTLALGREKLFFGSGTQLSVL.

This rearrangement joins TRBV5-6 to TRBJ2-7; perhaps TRBD1 as D (5 bases). The ends were cut back, 5 bases at V and 0 bases at J, with 12 bases in the middle. Germline V gene data show CDR1 as SGHDT and CDR2 as YYEEEE. CDR3 size: 14 residues. The CDR3: CASSGATYSYEQYF. CDR3 coding DNA: TGTGCCAGCAGTGGGGCCACCTACTCCTACGAGCAGTACTTC.

V gene TRBV21-1 combines with J gene TRBJ1-1. TRBV21-1 is deemed a pseudogene. The CDR3 extends over 13 amino acids. The CDR3 loop is CASTHGGNTEAFF. Written as DNA, the CDR3 is TGTGCCAGCACCCACGGGGGGAACACTGAAGCTTTCTTT.

This chain uses TRBV10-1 with TRBJ1-1, with TRBD1 identical over 11 bases. Germline trimming cut 2 bases from V and 4 bases from J; bases unmatched to any gene: 3. This CDR3 is built from 15 residues. Per germline, CDR1 WNHNN and CDR2 SYGVQD (reference sequence). CDR3 DNA: TGCGCCAGCAGTGAGACCGGGACAGGGGGCACTGAAGCTTTCTTT. It codes for CASSETGTGGTEAFF.

This clone has a single count. V is TRBV23-1 and J is TRBJ1-2; 8 bases match TRBD1. TRBV23-1 belongs to the ORF category, with a function that is uncertain. Trimming cost V 5 bases and J 5 bases; bases outside gene matches: 13. This CDR3 is 16 amino acids long. DNA for the CDR3: TGCGCCAGCAGTTCAACTAAAGGGACAGGAAAGTATGGCTACACCTTC. It translates to CASSSTKGTGKYGYTF.

J is TRBJ2-1 and V is TRBV7-2, with TRBD2 identical over 12 bases. Trimming cost V 1 base and J 1 base; bases outside gene matches: 5. The CDR3 consists of 18 residues. CDR1 and CDR2 (germline): SGHTA, FQGNSA. The CDR3: CASSLVRLAGGSYNEQFF. Here the CDR3 DNA reads TGTGCCAGCAGCTTAGTACGGCTAGCGGGAGGGTCCTACAATGAGCAGTTCTTC.